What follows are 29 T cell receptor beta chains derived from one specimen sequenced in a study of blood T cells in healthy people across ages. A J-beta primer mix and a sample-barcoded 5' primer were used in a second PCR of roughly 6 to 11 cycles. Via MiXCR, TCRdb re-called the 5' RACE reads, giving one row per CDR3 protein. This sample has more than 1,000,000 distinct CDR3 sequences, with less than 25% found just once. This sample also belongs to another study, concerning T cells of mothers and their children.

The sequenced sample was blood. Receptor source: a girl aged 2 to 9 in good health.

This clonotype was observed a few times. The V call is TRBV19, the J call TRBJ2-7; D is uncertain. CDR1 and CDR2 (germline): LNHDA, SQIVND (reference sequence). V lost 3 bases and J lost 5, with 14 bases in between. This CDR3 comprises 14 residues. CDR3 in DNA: TGTGCCAGTAGTATTGGTCGGCCGACCAACGAGCAGTACTTC. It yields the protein CASSIGRPTNEQYF. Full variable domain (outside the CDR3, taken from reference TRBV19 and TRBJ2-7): DGGITQSPKYLFRKEGQNVTLSCEQNLNHDAMYWYRQDPGQGLRLIYYSQIVNDFQKGDIAEGYSVSREKKESFPLTVTSAQKNPTAFYLCASSIGRPTNEQYFGPGTRLTVT.

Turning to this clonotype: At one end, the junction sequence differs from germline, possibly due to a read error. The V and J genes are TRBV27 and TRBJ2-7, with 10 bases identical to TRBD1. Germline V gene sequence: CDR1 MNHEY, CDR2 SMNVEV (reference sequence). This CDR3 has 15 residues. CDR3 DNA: TGTGCCAACAGTTTAGGGACAGGGGACTCCTACGAGCAGTACTTC. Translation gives CANSLGTGDSYEQYF.

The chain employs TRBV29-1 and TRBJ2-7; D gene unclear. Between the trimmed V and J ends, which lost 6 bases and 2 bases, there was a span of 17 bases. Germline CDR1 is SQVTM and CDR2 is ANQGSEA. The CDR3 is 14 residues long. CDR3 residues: CSVASRAIPYEQYF. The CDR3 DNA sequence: TGCAGCGTCGCCTCAAGGGCGATTCCCTACGAGCAGTACTTC.

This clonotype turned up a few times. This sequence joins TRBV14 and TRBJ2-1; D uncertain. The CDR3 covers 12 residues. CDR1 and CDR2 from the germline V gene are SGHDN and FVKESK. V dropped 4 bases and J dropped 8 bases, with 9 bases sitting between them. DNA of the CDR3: TGTGCCAGCAGCCCACACAATTATGAGCAGTTCTTC. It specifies CASSPHNYEQFF.

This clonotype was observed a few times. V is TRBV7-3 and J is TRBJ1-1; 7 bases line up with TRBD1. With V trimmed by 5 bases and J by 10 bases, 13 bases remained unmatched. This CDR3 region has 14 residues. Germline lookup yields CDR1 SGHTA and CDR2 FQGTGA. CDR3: CASSPIGDSSGAFF. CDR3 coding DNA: TGTGCCAGCAGCCCAATAGGGGACAGTTCGGGAGCTTTCTTT.

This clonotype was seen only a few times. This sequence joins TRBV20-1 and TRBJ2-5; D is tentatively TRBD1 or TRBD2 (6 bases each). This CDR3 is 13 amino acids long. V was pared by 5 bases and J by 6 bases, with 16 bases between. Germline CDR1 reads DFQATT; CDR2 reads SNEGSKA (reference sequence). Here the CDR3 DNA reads TGCAGTGCTCTCGAGGGGGGTCGGAAGACCCAGTACTTC. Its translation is CSALEGGRKTQYF.

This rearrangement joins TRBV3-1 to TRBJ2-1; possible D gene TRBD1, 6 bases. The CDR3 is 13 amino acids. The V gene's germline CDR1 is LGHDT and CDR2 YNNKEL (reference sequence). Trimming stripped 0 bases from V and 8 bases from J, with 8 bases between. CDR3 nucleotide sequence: TGTGCCAGCAGCCAAGAACAGGGCCATGAGCAGTTCTTC. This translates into CASSQEQGHEQFF.

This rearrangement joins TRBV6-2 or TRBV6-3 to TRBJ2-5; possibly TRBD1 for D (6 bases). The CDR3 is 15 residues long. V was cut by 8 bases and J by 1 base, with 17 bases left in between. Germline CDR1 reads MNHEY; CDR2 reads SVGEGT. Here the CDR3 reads CASGSLDSLQETQYF. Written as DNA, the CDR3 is TGTGCCAGCGGCAGCTTGGACAGCCTCCAAGAGACCCAGTACTTC.

CDR3 DNA sequence: TGTGCCAGCGGCTCGCGGCGAAACGAAAAACTGTTTTTT. This sequence encodes CASGSRRNEKLFF. The chain employs TRBV12-3 or TRBV12-4 and TRBJ1-4; D unresolved. This CDR3 spans 13 amino acids. Between the trimmed V and J ends, which lost 8 bases and 8 bases, there was a span of 15 bases.

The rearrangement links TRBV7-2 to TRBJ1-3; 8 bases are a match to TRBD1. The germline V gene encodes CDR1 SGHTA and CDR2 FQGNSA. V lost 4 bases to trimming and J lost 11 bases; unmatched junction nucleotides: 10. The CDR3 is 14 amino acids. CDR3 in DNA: TGTGCCAGCAGCTGGACAGGGACGTCGAACGCCATATATTTT. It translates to CASSWTGTSNAIYF.

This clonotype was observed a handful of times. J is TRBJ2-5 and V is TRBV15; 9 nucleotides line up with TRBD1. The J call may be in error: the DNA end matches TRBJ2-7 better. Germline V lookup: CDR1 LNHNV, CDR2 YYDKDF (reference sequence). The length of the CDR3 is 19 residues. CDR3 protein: CATSSGDRAAFESTYEQYF. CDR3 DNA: TGTGCCACCAGCAGCGGGGACAGGGCAGCTTTCGAATCAACCTACGAGCAGTACTTC.

Here the CDR3 DNA reads TGTGCCAGCAGCGACGGGGGGCGAGGATACGAGCAGTACTTC. It yields the protein CASSDGGRGYEQYF. The chain joins TRBV6-2 or TRBV6-3 to TRBJ2-7, with D possibly TRBD2 on 7 matching bases. Deletions cut 6 bases from V and 4 bases from J, with 16 bases between. CDR1 is MNHEY and CDR2 is SVGEGT in the germline V gene. There are 14 residues in the CDR3.

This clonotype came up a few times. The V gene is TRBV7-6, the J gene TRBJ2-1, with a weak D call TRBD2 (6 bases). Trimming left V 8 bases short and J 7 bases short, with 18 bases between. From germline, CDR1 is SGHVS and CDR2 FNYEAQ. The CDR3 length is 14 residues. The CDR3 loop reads CASSRGGGKNEQFF. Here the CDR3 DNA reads TGTGCCAGCTCTCGTGGGGGAGGAAAAAATGAGCAGTTCTTC.

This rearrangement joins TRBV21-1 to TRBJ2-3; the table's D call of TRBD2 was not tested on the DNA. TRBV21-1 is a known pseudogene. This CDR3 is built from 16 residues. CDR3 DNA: TGTGCCAGCAGCAAGGATGCAGGGAGGCGCACAGATACGCAGTATTTT. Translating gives CASSKDAGRRTDTQYF.

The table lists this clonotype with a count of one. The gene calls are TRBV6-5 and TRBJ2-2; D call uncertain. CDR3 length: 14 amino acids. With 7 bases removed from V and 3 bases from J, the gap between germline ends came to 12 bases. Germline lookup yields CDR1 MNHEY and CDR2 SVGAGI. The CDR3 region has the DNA TGTGCCAGCACACCGGGTTTCGACACCGGGGAGCTGTTTTTT. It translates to CASTPGFDTGELFF.

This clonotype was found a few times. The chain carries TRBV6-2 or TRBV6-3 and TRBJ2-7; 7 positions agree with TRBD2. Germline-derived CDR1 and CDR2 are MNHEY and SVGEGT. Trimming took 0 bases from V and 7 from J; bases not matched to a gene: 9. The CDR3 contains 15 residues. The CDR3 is CASSYSRDYTGEQYF. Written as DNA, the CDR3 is TGTGCCAGCAGTTACTCACGGGACTATACGGGGGAGCAGTACTTC.

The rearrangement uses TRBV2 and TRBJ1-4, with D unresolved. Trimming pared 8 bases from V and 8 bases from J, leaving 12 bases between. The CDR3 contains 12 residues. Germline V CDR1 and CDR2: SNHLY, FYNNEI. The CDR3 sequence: CASCRAEEKLFF. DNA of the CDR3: TGTGCCAGCTGCAGAGCGGAAGAAAAACTGTTTTTT. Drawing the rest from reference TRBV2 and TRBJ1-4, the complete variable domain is EPEVTQTPSHQVTQMGQEVILRCVPISNHLYFYWYRQILGQKVEFLVSFYNNEISEKSEIFDDQFSVERPDGSNFTLKIRSTKLEDSAMYFCASCRAEEKLFFGSGTQLSVL.

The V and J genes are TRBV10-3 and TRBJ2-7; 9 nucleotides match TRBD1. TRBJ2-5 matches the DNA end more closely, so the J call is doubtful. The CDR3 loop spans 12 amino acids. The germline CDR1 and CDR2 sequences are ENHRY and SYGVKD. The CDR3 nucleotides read TGTGCCATCAGGGGACAGGGCGAGACCCAGTACTTC. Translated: CAIRGQGETQYF.

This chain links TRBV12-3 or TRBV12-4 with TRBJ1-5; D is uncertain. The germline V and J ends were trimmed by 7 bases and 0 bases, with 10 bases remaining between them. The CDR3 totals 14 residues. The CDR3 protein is CASMSTDSNQPQHF. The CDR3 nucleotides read TGTGCCAGCATGTCTACAGATAGCAATCAGCCCCAGCATTTT.

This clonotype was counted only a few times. As DNA, the CDR3 is TGTGCCAGCAGCCAAGATCGGACAGGGAGACCCTACGAGCAGTACTTC. Translation gives CASSQDRTGRPYEQYF. This chain connects TRBV4-2 to TRBJ2-5; 8 bases are a match to TRBD1. The end of the DNA fits TRBJ2-7 better, so the J call may be wrong. CDR1 and CDR2 (germline): LGHNA, YNFKEQ. This CDR3 has 16 amino acids.

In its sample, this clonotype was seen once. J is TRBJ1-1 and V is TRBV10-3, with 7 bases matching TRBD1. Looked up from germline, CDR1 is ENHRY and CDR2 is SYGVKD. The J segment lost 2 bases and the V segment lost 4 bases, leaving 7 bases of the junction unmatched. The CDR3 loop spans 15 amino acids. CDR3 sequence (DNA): TGTGCCATCAGTGGATTTGGGGACAGCAACACTGAAGCTTTCTTT. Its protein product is CAISGFGDSNTEAFF.

The CDR3 bases are TGTGCCAGCAGCCGGCTAGGGACTAGCGGGAGTTCCTACAATGAGCAGTTCTTC. Its protein is CASSRLGTSGSSYNEQFF. V and J are TRBV7-9 and TRBJ2-1, with 14 bases lining up with TRBD2. This CDR3 has 18 amino acids. The V and J ends lost 5 bases and 1 base, in that order; junction bases with no gene match: 7. Germline assignment: CDR1 SEHNR and CDR2 FQNEAQ (reference sequence).

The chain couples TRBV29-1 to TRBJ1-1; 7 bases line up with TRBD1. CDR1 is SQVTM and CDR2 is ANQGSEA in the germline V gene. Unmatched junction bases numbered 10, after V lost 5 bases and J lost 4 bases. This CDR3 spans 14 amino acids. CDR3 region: CSVSSTGSATEAFF. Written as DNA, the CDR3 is TGCAGCGTTAGCTCGACAGGGTCGGCCACTGAAGCTTTCTTT. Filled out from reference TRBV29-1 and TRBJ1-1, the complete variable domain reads SAVISQKPSRDICQRGTSLTIQCQVDSQVTMMFWYRQQPGQSLTLIATANQGSEATYESGFVIDKFPISRPNLTFSTLTVSNMSPEDSSIYLCSVSSTGSATEAFFGQGTRLTVV.

CDR3 protein: CASSYSRTSQETQYF. In nucleotides, the CDR3 is TGTGCCAGCAGTTATTCCAGGACCTCCCAAGAGACCCAGTACTTC. The chain is built from TRBV6-6 and TRBJ2-1; D is ambiguous. The last part of the DNA fits TRBJ2-5 better; the J call may be wrong. CDR1 is MNHNY, CDR2 SVGAGI, per germline (reference sequence). The CDR3 is made up of 15 amino acids.

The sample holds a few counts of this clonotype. DNA for the CDR3: TGTGCCAGCGCCTTACCAGGGGATCACTCCTACGAGCAGTACTTC. This translates into CASALPGDHSYEQYF. The rearrangement joins TRBV6-1 to TRBJ2-7; tentative D call: TRBD1 (6 bases). V was cut by 8 bases and J by 0 bases, with 17 bases left in between. This CDR3 has 15 residues. Germline V lookup: CDR1 MNHNS, CDR2 SASEGT.

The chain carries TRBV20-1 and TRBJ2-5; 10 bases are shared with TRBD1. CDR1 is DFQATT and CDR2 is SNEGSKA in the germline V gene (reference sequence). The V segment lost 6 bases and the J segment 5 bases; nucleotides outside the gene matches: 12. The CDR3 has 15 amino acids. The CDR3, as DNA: TGCAGTGCCATCCCCGGGGACAGGGGTATGGAGACCCAGTACTTC. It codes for CSAIPGDRGMETQYF.

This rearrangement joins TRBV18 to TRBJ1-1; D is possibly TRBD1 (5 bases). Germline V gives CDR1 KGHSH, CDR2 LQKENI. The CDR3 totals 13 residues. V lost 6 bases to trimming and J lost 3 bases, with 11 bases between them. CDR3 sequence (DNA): TGTGCCAGCTCCCGGGGCTCGGACACTGAAGCTTTCTTT. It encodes CASSRGSDTEAFF.

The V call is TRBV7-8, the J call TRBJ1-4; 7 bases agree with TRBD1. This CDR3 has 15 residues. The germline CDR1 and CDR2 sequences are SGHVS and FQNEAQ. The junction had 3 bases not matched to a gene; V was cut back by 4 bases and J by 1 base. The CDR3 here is CASSSWDRTNEKLFF. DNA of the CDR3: TGTGCCAGCAGCTCCTGGGACAGAACTAATGAAAAACTGTTTTTT.

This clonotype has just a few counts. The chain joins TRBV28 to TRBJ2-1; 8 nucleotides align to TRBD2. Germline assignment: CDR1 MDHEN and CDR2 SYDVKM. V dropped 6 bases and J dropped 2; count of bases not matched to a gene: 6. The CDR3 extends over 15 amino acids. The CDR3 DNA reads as TGTGCCAGCAGACCGACAGCGGGAGCCTACAATGAGCAGTTCTTC. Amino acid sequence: CASRPTAGAYNEQFF. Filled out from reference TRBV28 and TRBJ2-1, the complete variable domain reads DVKVTQSSRYLVKRTGEKVFLECVQDMDHENMFWYRQDPGLGLRLIYFSYDVKMKEKGDIPEGYSVSREKKERFSLILESASTNQTSMYLCASRPTAGAYNEQFFGPGTRLTVL.